The rows below give T cell receptor beta chains drawn from one sample of a study of OX40 agonist ivuxolimab in advanced cancers. Clones were read by immunoSEQ multiplex PCR, and TCRdb kept only the in-frame ones, dropping some. This sample has 45,000 to 50,000 clones; under 95% occur once, and the top ten carry 19%. The sequences come from CD4+ or CD8+ T cells sorted from blood, collected in a trial of the OX40 agonist ivuxolimab. The source is an adult with an advanced solid tumor such as melanoma, head and neck, liver or kidney cancer. Each CDR3 is given with its conserved first and last residue. A D gene is named only where the DNA matches it firmly. Only part of the rows carry a size: once, few, many, or a class if the clone is expanded.

d_call: .; j_call: TRBJ2-3; v_call: TRBV28; clone_size: .; cdr3_aa: CASSPPGATQYF; cdr3_nt: TGTGCCAGCAGTCCTCCGGGAGCTACGCAGTATTTT
d_call: TRBD1; j_call: TRBJ2-1; v_call: TRBV28; clone_size: .; cdr3_aa: CASSERDRERGYEQFF; cdr3_nt: TGTGCCAGCAGCGAACGGGACAGGGAAAGGGGTTATGAGCAGTTCTTC
d_call: TRBD2; j_call: TRBJ2-7; v_call: TRBV7-8; clone_size: .; cdr3_aa: CASSLGAGGYEQYF; cdr3_nt: TGTGCCAGCAGCTTAGGAGCGGGAGGCTACGAGCAGTACTTC
d_call: TRBD1; j_call: TRBJ2-1; v_call: TRBV6-5; clone_size: .; cdr3_aa: CASSYGTANEQFF; cdr3_nt: TGTGCCAGCAGTTACGGGACAGCGAATGAGCAGTTCTTC
d_call: .; j_call: TRBJ2-1; v_call: TRBV27; clone_size: .; cdr3_aa: CASRLGAGEQFF; cdr3_nt: TGTGCCAGCAGACTAGGTGCGGGTGAGCAGTTCTTC
d_call: .; j_call: TRBJ1-1; v_call: TRBV27; clone_size: .; cdr3_aa: CASSYSGGEAFF; cdr3_nt: TGTGCCAGCAGTTATTCGGGAGGTGAAGCTTTCTTT
d_call: .; j_call: TRBJ1-2; v_call: TRBV28; clone_size: .; cdr3_aa: CASSPISGFNGYTF; cdr3_nt: TGTGCCAGCAGTCCGATATCAGGGTTTAATGGCTACACCTTC
d_call: .; j_call: TRBJ2-7; v_call: TRBV28; clone_size: .; cdr3_aa: CASIPGQGYYEQYF; cdr3_nt: TGTGCCAGCATTCCGGGGCAGGGGTACTACGAGCAGTACTTC
d_call: .; j_call: TRBJ2-7; v_call: TRBV28; clone_size: .; cdr3_aa: CASSFRGRVSYEQYF; cdr3_nt: TGTGCCAGCAGTTTCAGGGGTAGAGTCTCCTACGAGCAGTACTTC
d_call: .; j_call: TRBJ1-2; v_call: TRBV5-1; clone_size: once; cdr3_aa: CASSLTGEPSYGYTF; cdr3_nt: TGCGCCAGCAGCTTGACCGGGGAACCCAGCTATGGCTACACCTTC
d_call: TRBD2; j_call: TRBJ2-4; v_call: TRBV4-2; clone_size: .; cdr3_aa: CASSQDLPGGHPTKNIQYF; cdr3_nt: TGTGCCAGCAGCCAAGATCTGCCGGGGGGGCATCCTACCAAAAACATTCAGTACTTC
d_call: TRBD1; j_call: TRBJ2-3; v_call: TRBV9; clone_size: .; cdr3_aa: CASSPPGQGAGNTQYF; cdr3_nt: TGTGCCAGCAGCCCCCCAGGACAGGGGGCGGGTAATACGCAGTATTTT
d_call: TRBD2; j_call: TRBJ2-5; v_call: TRBV14; clone_size: .; cdr3_aa: CASSPYGTTQFQEVQYF; cdr3_nt: TGTGCCAGCAGCCCGTATGGGACTACCCAGTTCCAAGAGGTCCAGTACTTC
d_call: .; j_call: TRBJ2-7; v_call: TRBV4-1; clone_size: .; cdr3_aa: CASSRVGLHEQYF; cdr3_nt: TGCGCCAGCAGTAGGGTGGGACTCCACGAGCAGTACTTC
d_call: .; j_call: TRBJ1-2; v_call: TRBV5-1; clone_size: .; cdr3_aa: CASSLEGGFWYGYTF; cdr3_nt: TGCGCCAGCAGCTTAGAGGGCGGATTTTGGTATGGCTACACCTTC
d_call: .; j_call: TRBJ2-3; v_call: TRBV19; clone_size: .; cdr3_aa: CASSLVSDTQYF; cdr3_nt: TGTGCCAGTAGTTTGGTTTCAGATACGCAGTATTTT
d_call: .; j_call: TRBJ1-6; v_call: TRBV5-6; clone_size: .; cdr3_aa: CASSLGRQRNSPLHF; cdr3_nt: TGTGCCAGCAGCTTGGGACGGCAGCGGAATTCACCCCTCCACTTT
d_call: TRBD1; j_call: TRBJ1-1; v_call: TRBV10-3; clone_size: .; cdr3_aa: CAISELAGQGVENTEAFF; cdr3_nt: TGTGCCATCAGTGAGCTGGCAGGACAGGGGGTTGAGAACACTGAAGCTTTCTTT
d_call: TRBD1; j_call: TRBJ2-7; v_call: TRBV4-1; clone_size: .; cdr3_aa: CASSQGTGLSYEQYF; cdr3_nt: TGCGCCAGCAGCCAAGGGACAGGGCTCTCCTACGAGCAGTACTTC
d_call: .; j_call: TRBJ2-1; v_call: TRBV5-4; clone_size: .; cdr3_aa: CASSLDRGGNEQFF; cdr3_nt: TGTGCCAGCAGCTTGGACAGGGGAGGCAATGAGCAGTTCTTC
d_call: .; j_call: TRBJ1-5; v_call: TRBV6-1; clone_size: .; cdr3_aa: CASSEAGDLLGNQPQHF; cdr3_nt: TGTGCCAGCAGTGAAGCGGGAGATCTGCTCGGCAATCAGCCCCAGCATTTT
d_call: TRBD1; j_call: TRBJ1-2; v_call: TRBV7-9; clone_size: medium-sized; cdr3_aa: CASSPTGVGYTF; cdr3_nt: TGTGCCAGCAGCCCGACAGGGGTTGGCTACACCTTC
d_call: .; j_call: TRBJ2-2; v_call: TRBV25-1; clone_size: .; cdr3_aa: CASSAVTGELFF; cdr3_nt: TGTGCCAGCAGTGCGGTCACCGGGGAGCTGTTTTTT
d_call: .; j_call: TRBJ2-7; v_call: TRBV19; clone_size: .; cdr3_aa: CASSPGDNYEQYF; cdr3_nt: TGTGCCAGTAGTCCCGGGGACAACTACGAGCAGTACTTC
d_call: .; j_call: TRBJ2-3; v_call: TRBV5-1; clone_size: .; cdr3_aa: CASSFGVASTDTQYF; cdr3_nt: TGCGCCAGCAGCTTCGGTGTTGCGAGCACAGATACGCAGTATTTT
d_call: TRBD1; j_call: TRBJ2-7; v_call: TRBV30; clone_size: .; cdr3_aa: CAWRAGGSYEQYF; cdr3_nt: TGTGCCTGGAGAGCAGGGGGCTCCTACGAGCAGTACTTC
d_call: .; j_call: TRBJ2-4; v_call: TRBV6-1; clone_size: .; cdr3_aa: CASSQGDNIQYF; cdr3_nt: TGTGCCAGCAGTCAAGGAGATAACATTCAGTACTTC
d_call: TRBD1; j_call: TRBJ1-2; v_call: TRBV14; clone_size: .; cdr3_aa: CASSFGTGGGYGYTF; cdr3_nt: TGTGCCAGCAGCTTCGGGACAGGGGGCGGCTATGGCTACACCTTC
d_call: TRBD1; j_call: TRBJ2-2; v_call: TRBV11-1; clone_size: .; cdr3_aa: CASSLVTGGTGELFF; cdr3_nt: TGTGCCAGCAGCTTAGTTACAGGGGGAACCGGGGAGCTGTTTTTT
d_call: .; j_call: TRBJ2-7; v_call: TRBV27; clone_size: .; cdr3_aa: CASRETLAYEQYF; cdr3_nt: TGTGCCAGCAGGGAAACCCTGGCCTACGAGCAGTACTTC
d_call: .; j_call: TRBJ2-7; v_call: TRBV7-9; clone_size: .; cdr3_aa: CASSLVGSGYEQYF; cdr3_nt: TGTGCCAGCAGCTTAGTTGGCTCGGGCTACGAGCAGTACTTC
d_call: .; j_call: TRBJ1-2; v_call: TRBV6-6; clone_size: .; cdr3_aa: CASSYGTFYGYTF; cdr3_nt: TGTGCCAGCAGTTACGGGACCTTCTATGGCTACACCTTC
d_call: .; j_call: TRBJ1-5; v_call: TRBV28; clone_size: once; cdr3_aa: CASIDRLGGPQHF; cdr3_nt: TGTGCCAGCATTGACAGGTTGGGAGGGCCCCAGCATTTT
d_call: .; j_call: TRBJ2-3; v_call: TRBV28; clone_size: .; cdr3_aa: CASSLVGRSTDTQYF; cdr3_nt: TGTGCCAGCAGTTTAGTAGGACGGAGCACAGATACGCAGTATTTT
d_call: .; j_call: TRBJ1-4; v_call: TRBV28; clone_size: .; cdr3_aa: CASSGGYWTNEKLFF; cdr3_nt: TGTGCCAGCAGTGGGGGTTATTGGACTAATGAAAAACTGTTTTTT
d_call: TRBD1; j_call: TRBJ1-6; v_call: TRBV13; clone_size: few; cdr3_aa: CASSYRGEVNSPLHF; cdr3_nt: TGTGCCAGCAGCTACAGGGGTGAAGTGAATTCACCCCTCCACTTT
d_call: .; j_call: TRBJ1-2; v_call: TRBV27; clone_size: .; cdr3_aa: CASSSLSGTLYGYTF; cdr3_nt: TGTGCCAGCAGTTCTCTCTCCGGGACACTCTATGGCTACACCTTC
d_call: .; j_call: TRBJ1-4; v_call: TRBV6-5; clone_size: .; cdr3_aa: CASSYGQPNEKLFF; cdr3_nt: TGTGCCAGCAGTTACGGGCAGCCAAATGAAAAACTGTTTTTT
d_call: TRBD1; j_call: TRBJ1-1; v_call: TRBV15; clone_size: .; cdr3_aa: CATSRGTGGTEAFF; cdr3_nt: TGTGCCACCAGCAGGGGGACAGGGGGAACTGAAGCTTTCTTT
d_call: .; j_call: TRBJ2-7; v_call: TRBV6-5; clone_size: medium-sized; cdr3_aa: CASSWGGGGYEQYF; cdr3_nt: TGTGCCAGCAGTTGGGGAGGGGGCGGGTACGAGCAGTACTTC
d_call: TRBD1; j_call: TRBJ1-6; v_call: TRBV18; clone_size: .; cdr3_aa: CASSPPGTGSPSYNSPLHF; cdr3_nt: TGTGCCAGCTCACCACCCGGGACAGGGTCCCCCTCCTATAATTCACCCCTCCACTTT
d_call: TRBD2; j_call: TRBJ2-1; v_call: TRBV6-6; clone_size: .; cdr3_aa: CASSLAENEQFF; cdr3_nt: TGTGCCAGCAGCCTAGCGGAAAATGAGCAGTTCTTC
d_call: TRBD1; j_call: TRBJ2-7; v_call: TRBV28; clone_size: .; cdr3_aa: CASTQGQGPYEQYF; cdr3_nt: TGTGCCAGCACCCAGGGACAGGGCCCCTACGAGCAGTACTTC
d_call: .; j_call: TRBJ2-7; v_call: TRBV9; clone_size: .; cdr3_aa: CASSVGDNSYEQYF; cdr3_nt: TGTGCCAGCAGCGTAGGGGACAATTCCTACGAGCAGTACTTC
d_call: TRBD1; j_call: TRBJ1-1; v_call: TRBV28; clone_size: .; cdr3_aa: CASSWGQSKAFF; cdr3_nt: TGTGCCAGCAGTTGGGGACAGTCGAAAGCTTTCTTT
d_call: TRBD2; j_call: TRBJ2-5; v_call: TRBV29-1; clone_size: .; cdr3_aa: CSVPGLAGGPETQYF; cdr3_nt: TGCAGCGTCCCCGGACTAGCGGGGGGGCCGGAGACCCAGTACTTC